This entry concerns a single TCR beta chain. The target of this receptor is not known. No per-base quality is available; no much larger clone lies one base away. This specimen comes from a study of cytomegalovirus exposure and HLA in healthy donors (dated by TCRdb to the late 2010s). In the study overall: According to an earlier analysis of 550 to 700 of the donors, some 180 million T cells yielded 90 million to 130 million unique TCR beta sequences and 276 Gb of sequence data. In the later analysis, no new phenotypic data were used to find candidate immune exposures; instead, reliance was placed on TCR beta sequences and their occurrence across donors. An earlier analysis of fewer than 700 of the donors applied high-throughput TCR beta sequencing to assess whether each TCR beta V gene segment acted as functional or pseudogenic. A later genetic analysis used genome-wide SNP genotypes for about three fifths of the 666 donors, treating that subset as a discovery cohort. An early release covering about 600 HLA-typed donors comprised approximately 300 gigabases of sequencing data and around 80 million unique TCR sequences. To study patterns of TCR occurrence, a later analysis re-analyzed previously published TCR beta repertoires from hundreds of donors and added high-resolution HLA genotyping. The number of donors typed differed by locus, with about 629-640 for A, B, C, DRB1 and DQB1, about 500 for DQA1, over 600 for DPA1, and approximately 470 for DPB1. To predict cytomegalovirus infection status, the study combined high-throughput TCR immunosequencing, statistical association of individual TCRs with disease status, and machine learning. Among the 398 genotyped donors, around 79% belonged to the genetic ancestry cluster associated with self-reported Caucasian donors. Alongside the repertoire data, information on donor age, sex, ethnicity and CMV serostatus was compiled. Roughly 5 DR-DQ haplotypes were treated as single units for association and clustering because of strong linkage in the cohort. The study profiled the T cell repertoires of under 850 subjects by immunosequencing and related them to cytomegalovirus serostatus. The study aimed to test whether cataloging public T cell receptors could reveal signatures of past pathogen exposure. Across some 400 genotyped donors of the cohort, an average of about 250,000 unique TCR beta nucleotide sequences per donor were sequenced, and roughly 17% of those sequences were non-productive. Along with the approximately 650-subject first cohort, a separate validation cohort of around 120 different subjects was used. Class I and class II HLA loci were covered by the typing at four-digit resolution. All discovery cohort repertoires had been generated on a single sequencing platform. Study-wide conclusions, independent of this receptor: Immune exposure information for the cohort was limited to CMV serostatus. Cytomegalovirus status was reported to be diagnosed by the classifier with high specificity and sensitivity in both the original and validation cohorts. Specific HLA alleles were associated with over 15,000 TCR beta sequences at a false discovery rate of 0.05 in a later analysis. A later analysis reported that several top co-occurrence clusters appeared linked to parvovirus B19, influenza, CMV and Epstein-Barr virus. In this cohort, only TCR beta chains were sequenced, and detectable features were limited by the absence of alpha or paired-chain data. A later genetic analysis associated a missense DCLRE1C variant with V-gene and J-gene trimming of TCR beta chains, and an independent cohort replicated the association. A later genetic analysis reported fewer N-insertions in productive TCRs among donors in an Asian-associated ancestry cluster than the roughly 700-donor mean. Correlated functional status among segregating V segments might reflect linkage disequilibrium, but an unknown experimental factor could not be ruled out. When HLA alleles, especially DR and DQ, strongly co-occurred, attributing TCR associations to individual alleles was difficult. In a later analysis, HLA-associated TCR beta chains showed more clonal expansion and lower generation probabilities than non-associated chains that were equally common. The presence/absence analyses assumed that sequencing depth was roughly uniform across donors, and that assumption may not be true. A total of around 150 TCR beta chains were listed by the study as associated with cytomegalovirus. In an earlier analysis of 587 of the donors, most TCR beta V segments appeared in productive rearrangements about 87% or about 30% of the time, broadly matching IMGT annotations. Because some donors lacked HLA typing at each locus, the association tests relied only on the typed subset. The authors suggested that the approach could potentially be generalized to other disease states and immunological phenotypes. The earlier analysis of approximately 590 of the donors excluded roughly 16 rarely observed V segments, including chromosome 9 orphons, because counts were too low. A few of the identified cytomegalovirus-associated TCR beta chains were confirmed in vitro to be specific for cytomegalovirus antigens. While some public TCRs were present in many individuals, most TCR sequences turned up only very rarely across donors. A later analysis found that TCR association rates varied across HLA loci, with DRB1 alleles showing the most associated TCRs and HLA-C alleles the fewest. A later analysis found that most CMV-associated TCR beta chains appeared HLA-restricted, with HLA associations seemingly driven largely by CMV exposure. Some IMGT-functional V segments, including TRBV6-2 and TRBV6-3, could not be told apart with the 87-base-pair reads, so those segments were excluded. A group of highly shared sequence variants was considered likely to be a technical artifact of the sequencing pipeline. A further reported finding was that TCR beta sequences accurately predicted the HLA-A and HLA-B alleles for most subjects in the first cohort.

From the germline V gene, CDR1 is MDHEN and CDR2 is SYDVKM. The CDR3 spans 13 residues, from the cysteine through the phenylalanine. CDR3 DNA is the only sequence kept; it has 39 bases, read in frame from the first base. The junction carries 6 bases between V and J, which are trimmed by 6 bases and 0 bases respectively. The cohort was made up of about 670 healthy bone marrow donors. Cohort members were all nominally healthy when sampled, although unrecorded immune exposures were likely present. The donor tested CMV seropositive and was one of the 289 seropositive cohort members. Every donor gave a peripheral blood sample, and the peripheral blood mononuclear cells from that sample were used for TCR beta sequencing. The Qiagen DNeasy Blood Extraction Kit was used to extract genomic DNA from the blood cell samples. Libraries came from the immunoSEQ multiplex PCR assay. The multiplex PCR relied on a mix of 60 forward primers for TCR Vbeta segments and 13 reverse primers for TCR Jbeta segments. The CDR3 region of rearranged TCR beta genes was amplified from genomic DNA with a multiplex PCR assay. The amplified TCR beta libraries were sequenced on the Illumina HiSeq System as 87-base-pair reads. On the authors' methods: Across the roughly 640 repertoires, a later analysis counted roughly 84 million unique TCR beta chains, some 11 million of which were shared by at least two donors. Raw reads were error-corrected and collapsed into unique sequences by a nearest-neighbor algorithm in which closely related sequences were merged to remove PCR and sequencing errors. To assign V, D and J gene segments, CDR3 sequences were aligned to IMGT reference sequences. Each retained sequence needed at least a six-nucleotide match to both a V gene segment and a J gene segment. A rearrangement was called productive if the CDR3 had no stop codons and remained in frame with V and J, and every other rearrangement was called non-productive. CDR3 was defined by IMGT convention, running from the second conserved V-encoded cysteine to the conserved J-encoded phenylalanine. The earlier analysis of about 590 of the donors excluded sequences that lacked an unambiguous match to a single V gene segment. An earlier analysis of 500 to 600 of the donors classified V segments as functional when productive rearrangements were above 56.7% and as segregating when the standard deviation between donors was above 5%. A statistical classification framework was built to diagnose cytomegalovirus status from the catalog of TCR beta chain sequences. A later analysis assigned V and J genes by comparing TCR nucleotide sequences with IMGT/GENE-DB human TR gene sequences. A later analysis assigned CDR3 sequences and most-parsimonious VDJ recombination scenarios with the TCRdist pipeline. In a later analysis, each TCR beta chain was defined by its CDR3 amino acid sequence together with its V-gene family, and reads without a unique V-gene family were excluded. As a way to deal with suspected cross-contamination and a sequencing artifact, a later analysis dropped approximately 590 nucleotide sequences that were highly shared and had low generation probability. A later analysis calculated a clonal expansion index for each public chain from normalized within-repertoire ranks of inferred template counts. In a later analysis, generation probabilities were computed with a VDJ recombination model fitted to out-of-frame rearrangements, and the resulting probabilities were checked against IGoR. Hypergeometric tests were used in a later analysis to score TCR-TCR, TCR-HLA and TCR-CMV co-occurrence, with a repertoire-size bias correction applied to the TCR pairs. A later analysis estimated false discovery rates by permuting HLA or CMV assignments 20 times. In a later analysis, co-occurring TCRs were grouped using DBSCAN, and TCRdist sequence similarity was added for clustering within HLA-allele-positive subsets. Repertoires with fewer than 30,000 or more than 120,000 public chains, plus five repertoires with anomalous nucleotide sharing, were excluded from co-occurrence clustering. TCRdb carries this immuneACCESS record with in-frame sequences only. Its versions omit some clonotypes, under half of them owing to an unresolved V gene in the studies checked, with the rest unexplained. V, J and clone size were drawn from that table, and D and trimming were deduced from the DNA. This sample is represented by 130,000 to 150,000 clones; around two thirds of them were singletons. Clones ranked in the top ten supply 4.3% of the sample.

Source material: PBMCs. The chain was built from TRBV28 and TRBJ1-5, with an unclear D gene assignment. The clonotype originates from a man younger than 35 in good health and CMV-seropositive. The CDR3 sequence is CASRTDSNQPQHF. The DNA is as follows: TGTGCCAGCAGAACAGATAGCAATCAGCCCCAGCATTTT. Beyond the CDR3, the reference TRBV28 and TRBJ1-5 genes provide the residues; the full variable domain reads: DVKVTQSSRYLVKRTGEKVFLECVQDMDHENMFWYRQDPGLGLRLIYFSYDVKMKEKGDIPEGYSVSREKKERFSLILESASTNQTSMYLCASRTDSNQPQHFGDGTRLSIL.